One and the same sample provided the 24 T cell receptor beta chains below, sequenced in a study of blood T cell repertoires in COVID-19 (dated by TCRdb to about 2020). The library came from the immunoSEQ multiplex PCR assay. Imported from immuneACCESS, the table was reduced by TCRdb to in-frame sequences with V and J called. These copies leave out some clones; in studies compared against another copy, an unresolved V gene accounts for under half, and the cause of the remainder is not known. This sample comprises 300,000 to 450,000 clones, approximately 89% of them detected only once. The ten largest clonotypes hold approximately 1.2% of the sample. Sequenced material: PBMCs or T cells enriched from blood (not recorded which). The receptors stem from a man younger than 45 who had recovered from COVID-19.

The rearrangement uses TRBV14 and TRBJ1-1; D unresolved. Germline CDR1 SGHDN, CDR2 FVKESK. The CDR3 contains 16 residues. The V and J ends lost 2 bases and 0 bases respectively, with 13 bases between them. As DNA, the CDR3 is TGTGCCAGCAGCCAACGTTTAACAGCACTGAACACTGAAGCTTTCTTT. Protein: CASSQRLTALNTEAFF.

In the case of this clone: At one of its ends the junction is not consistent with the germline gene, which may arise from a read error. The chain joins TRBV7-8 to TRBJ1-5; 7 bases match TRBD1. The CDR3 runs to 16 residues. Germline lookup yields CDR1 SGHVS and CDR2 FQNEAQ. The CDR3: CASNLALGTVYQPQHF. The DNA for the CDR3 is TGTGCCAGCAACTTAGCGCTGGGGACAGTATATCAGCCCCAGCATTTT.

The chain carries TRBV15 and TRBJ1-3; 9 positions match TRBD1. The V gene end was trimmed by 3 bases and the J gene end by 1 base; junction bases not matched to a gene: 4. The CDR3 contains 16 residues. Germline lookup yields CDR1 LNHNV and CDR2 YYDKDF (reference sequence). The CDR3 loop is CATSSVQGASGNTIYF. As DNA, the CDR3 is TGTGCCACCAGCAGCGTACAGGGGGCATCTGGAAACACCATATATTTT.

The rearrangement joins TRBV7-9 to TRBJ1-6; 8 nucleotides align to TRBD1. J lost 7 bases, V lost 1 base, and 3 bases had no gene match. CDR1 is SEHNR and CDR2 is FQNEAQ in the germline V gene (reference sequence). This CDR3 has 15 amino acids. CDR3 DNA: TGTGCCAGCAGCTTAGGGGGGACAGGAAATTCACCCCTCCACTTT. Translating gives CASSLGGTGNSPLHF.

CDR3: CASSGSDRGLQYEQYF. CDR3 coding DNA: TGCGCCAGCAGCGGATCTGACAGGGGACTTCAGTACGAGCAGTACTTC. The chain uses TRBV5-1 and TRBJ2-7, with 8 nucleotides matching TRBD1. The CDR3 has 16 residues. Germline V gene data show CDR1 as SGHRS and CDR2 as YFSETQ. Losses at the gene ends were 4 bases for V and 4 bases for J; bases not matched to a gene: 13.

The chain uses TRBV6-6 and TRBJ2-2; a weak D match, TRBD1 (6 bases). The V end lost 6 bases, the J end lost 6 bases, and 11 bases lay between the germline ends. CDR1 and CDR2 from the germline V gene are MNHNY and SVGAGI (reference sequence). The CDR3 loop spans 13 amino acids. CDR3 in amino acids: CASSPQGAGELFF. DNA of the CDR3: TGTGCCAGCAGCCCACAGGGCGCCGGGGAGCTGTTTTTT.

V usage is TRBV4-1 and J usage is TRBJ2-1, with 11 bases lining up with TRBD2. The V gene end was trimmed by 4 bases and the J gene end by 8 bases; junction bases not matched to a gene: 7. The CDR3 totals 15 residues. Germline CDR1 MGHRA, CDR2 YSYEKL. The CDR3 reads CASSPYSGGGYEQFF. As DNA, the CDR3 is TGCGCCAGCAGCCCCTATAGCGGGGGGGGGTATGAGCAGTTCTTC.

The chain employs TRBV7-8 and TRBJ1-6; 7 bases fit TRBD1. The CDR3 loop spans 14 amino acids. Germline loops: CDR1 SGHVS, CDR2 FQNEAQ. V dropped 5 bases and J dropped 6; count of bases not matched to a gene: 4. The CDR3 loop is CASSPQGLNSPLHF. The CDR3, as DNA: TGTGCCAGCAGCCCACAGGGGCTTAATTCACCCCTCCACTTT. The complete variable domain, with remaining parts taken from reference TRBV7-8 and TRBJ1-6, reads GAGVSQSPRYKVAKRGQDVALRCDPISGHVSLFWYQQALGQGPEFLTYFQNEAQLDKSGLPSDRFFAERPEGSVSTLKIQRTQQEDSAVYLCASSPQGLNSPLHFGNGTRLTVT.

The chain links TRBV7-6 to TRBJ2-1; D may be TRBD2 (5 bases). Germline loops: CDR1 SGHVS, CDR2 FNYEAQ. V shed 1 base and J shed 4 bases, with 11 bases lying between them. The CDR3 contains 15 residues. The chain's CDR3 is CASSLVTAEYNEQFF. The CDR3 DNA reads TGTGCCAGCAGCTTAGTTACAGCGGAGTACAATGAGCAGTTCTTC. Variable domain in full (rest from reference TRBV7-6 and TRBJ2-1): GAGVSQSPRYKVTKRGQDVALRCDPISGHVSLYWYRQALGQGPEFLTYFNYEAQQDKSGLPNDRFSAERPEGSISTLTIQRTEQRDSAMYRCASSLVTAEYNEQFFGPGTRLTVL.

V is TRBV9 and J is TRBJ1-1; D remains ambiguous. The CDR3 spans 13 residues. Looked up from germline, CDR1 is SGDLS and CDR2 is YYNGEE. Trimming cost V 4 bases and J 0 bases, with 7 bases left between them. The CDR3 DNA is TGTGCCAGCAGCCGTACTTTGAACACTGAAGCTTTCTTT. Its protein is CASSRTLNTEAFF. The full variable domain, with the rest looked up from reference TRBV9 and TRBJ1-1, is DSGVTQTPKHLITATGQRVTLRCSPRSGDLSVYWYQQSLDQGLQFLIQYYNGEERAKGNILERFSAQQFPDLHSELNLSSLELGDSALYFCASSRTLNTEAFFGQGTRLTVV.

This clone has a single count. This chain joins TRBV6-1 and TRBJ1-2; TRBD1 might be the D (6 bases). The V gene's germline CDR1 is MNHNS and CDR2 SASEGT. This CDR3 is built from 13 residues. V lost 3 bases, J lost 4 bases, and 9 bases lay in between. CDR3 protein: CASSDRTVYGYTF. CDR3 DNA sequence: TGTGCCAGCAGTGATAGGACAGTCTATGGCTACACCTTC.

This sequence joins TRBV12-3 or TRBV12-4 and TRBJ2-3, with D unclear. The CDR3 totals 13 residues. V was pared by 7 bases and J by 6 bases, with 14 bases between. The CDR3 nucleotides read TGTGCCAGCACCAGAGGTGATGATGATACGCAGTATTTT. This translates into CASTRGDDDTQYF.

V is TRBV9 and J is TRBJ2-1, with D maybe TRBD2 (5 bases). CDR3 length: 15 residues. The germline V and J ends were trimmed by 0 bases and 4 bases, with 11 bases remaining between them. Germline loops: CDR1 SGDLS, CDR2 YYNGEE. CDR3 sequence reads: CASSVGGEVYNEQFF. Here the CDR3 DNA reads TGTGCCAGCAGCGTAGGGGGAGAGGTTTACAATGAGCAGTTCTTC.

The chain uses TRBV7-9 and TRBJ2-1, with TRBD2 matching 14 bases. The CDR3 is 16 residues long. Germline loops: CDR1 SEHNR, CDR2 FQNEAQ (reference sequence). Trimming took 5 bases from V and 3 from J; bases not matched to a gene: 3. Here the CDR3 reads CASSRTSGGIYNEQFF. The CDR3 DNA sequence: TGTGCCAGCAGCCGGACTAGCGGGGGGATCTACAATGAGCAGTTCTTC.

The CDR3 loop reads CASSQAGGGPQFF. CDR3 nucleotide sequence: TGTGCCAGCAGCCAAGCCGGGGGGGGCCCCCAGTTCTTC. The chain couples TRBV4-2 to TRBJ2-1; 8 bases agree with TRBD2. Germline loops: CDR1 LGHNA, CDR2 YNFKEQ. The CDR3 is 13 residues long. V was pared by 1 base and J by 13 bases, with 6 bases of the junction left unmatched.

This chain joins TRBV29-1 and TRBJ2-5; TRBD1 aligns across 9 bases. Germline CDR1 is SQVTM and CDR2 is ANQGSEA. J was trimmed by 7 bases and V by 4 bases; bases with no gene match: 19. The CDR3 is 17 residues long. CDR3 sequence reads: CSVGYYQGQGIDGTQYF. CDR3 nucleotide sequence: TGCAGCGTTGGTTACTACCAGGGACAGGGTATTGATGGGACCCAGTACTTC. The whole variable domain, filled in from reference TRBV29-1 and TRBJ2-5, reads SAVISQKPSRDICQRGTSLTIQCQVDSQVTMMFWYRQQPGQSLTLIATANQGSEATYESGFVIDKFPISRPNLTFSTLTVSNMSPEDSSIYLCSVGYYQGQGIDGTQYFGPGTRLLVL.

In DNA form, the CDR3 reads TGTGCCAGTAATGTTAAGGACAGGGGCTGGAATGAGCAGTTCTTC. This encodes CASNVKDRGWNEQFF. This chain links TRBV19 with TRBJ2-1; 9 nucleotides match TRBD1. Germline CDR1 reads LNHDA; CDR2 reads SQIVND (reference sequence). The CDR3 sequence is 15 residues long. Unmatched junction bases numbered 11, after V lost 7 bases and J lost 7 bases.

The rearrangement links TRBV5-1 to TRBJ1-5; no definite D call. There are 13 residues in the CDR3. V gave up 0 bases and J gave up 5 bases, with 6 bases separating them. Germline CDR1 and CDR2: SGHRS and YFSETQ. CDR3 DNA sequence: TGCGCCAGCAGCTTGGTGGGAGATCAGCCCCAGCATTTT. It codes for CASSLVGDQPQHF.

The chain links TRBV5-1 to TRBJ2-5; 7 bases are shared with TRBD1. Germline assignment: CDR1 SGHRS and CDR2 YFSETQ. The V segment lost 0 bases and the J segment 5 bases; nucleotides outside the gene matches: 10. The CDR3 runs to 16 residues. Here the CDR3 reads CASSLAYGTVGETQYF. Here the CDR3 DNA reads TGCGCCAGCAGCTTGGCCTATGGGACAGTCGGGGAGACCCAGTACTTC.

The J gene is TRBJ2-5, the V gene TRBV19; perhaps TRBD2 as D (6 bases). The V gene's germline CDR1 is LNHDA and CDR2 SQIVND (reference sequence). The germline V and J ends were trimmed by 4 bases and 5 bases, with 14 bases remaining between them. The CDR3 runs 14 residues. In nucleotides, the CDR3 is TGTGCCAGTAGTACGACTAGTTTTATGGAGACCCAGTACTTC. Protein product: CASSTTSFMETQYF. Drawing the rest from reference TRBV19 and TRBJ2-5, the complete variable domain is DGGITQSPKYLFRKEGQNVTLSCEQNLNHDAMYWYRQDPGQGLRLIYYSQIVNDFQKGDIAEGYSVSREKKESFPLTVTSAQKNPTAFYLCASSTTSFMETQYFGPGTRLLVL.

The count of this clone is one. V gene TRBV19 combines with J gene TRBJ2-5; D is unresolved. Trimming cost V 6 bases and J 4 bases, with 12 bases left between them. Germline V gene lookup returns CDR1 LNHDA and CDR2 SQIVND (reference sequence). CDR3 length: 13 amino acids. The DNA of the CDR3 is TGTGCCAGTAGGTCAACTCAGGCAGAGACCCAGTACTTC. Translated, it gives CASRSTQAETQYF.

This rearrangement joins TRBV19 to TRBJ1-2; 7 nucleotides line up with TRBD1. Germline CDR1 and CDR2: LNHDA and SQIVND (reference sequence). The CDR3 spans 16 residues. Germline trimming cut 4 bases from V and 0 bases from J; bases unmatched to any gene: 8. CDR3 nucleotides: TGTGCCAGTAGTAGGGGACAGACCTTTACTAACTATGGCTACACCTTC. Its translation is CASSRGQTFTNYGYTF.

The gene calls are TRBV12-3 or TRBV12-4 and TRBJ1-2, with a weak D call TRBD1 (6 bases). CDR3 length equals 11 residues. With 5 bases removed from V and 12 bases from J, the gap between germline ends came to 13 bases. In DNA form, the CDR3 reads TGTGCCAGCAGTCGAAAGGGGGTCCACACCTTC. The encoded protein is CASSRKGVHTF.

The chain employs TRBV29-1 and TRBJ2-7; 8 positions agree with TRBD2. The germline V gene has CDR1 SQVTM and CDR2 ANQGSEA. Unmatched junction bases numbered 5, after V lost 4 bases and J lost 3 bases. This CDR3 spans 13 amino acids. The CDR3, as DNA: TGCAGCGTTGCCGGGGGGGACCACTACGAGCAGTACTTC. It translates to CSVAGGDHYEQYF.